The 8 T cell receptor beta chains reported below all come from one sample, sequenced in a study of T cells in localized non-small cell lung cancer. The data were produced by immunoSEQ multiplex PCR, yet TCRdb's version contains in-frame clones alone and is incomplete. The data contain 20,000 to 30,000 clones, about 90% of them singletons. The sample here was peripheral blood, taken before any cancer treatment. These receptors were taken from a woman aged 35 to 69 with stage I lung adenocarcinoma.

The CDR3 region is CASRWRLYSNQPQHF. CDR3 DNA sequence: TGTGCCAGCAGGTGGCGTCTGTATAGCAATCAGCCCCAGCATTTT. The V gene is TRBV6-4, the J gene TRBJ1-5; no clear D gene. Germline V gene sequence: CDR1 MRHNA, CDR2 SNTAGT. CDR3 length: 15 residues. The V gene lost 6 bases and the J gene lost 0 bases, with 12 bases spanning the gap.

The rearrangement joins TRBV11-2 to TRBJ1-2; TRBD1 aligns across 7 bases. Germline loops: CDR1 SGHAT, CDR2 FQNNGV. V trimming: 5 bases; J trimming: 7 bases; junction bases outside the gene matches: 10. CDR3 size: 14 residues. For the CDR3, the DNA is TGTGCCAGCAGCCCTTCGGGACAGAGGAGTGGCTACACCTTC. As protein: CASSPSGQRSGYTF. The entire variable domain, with the rest obtained from reference TRBV11-2 and TRBJ1-2, is as follows: EAGVAQSPRYKIIEKRQSVAFWCNPISGHATLYWYQQILGQGPKLLIQFQNNGVVDDSQLPKDRFSAERLKGVDSTLKIQPAKLEDSAVYLCASSPSGQRSGYTFGSGTRLTVV.

The CDR3 DNA follows: TGCGCCAGCAGCCAGCCAGGTGGTCTCACTGAAGCTTTCTTT. The encoded protein is CASSQPGGLTEAFF. This rearrangement joins TRBV4-1 to TRBJ1-1; D gene uncertain. The V and J ends lost 3 bases and 4 bases respectively, with 12 bases between them. The germline V gene encodes CDR1 MGHRA and CDR2 YSYEKL. The CDR3 has 14 residues.

The J gene is TRBJ1-1, the V gene TRBV9, with a possible D match to TRBD1 (5 bases). The V end lost 3 bases, the J end lost 6 bases, and 15 bases lay between the germline ends. Per the germline V gene, CDR1 is SGDLS and CDR2 is YYNGEE. CDR3 length: 14 residues. DNA of the CDR3: TGTGCCAGCAGCGGGGCGGCAGGGAGCCCTGAAGCTTTCTTT. This codes for CASSGAAGSPEAFF.

In its sample, this clone was seen once. The V and J genes are TRBV19 and TRBJ2-5; D is unresolved. The CDR3 is 15 amino acids. Trimming stripped 5 bases from V and 4 bases from J, with 17 bases between. CDR1 and CDR2 (germline): LNHDA, SQIVND (reference sequence). The CDR3, as DNA: TGTGCCAGTAGTCCCGCGTTGGGGTATGTAGAGACCCAGTACTTC. Translating gives CASSPALGYVETQYF.

J is TRBJ1-4 and V is TRBV18; no definite D call. The V end lost 1 base, the J end lost 8 bases, and 11 bases lay between the germline ends. Germline lookup yields CDR1 KGHSH and CDR2 LQKENI. The CDR3 contains 14 residues. CDR3 loop: CASSPRGPDEKLFF. CDR3 sequence (DNA): TGTGCCAGCTCACCACGGGGTCCCGACGAAAAACTGTTTTTT.

The rearrangement uses TRBV5-4 and TRBJ2-2, with TRBD1 as a possible D gene (7 bases). V was clipped by 6 bases and J by 0 bases, with 15 bases between them. This CDR3 contains 16 residues. Germline V gives CDR1 SGHNT, CDR2 YYREEE (reference sequence). CDR3 protein: CASTTQGRSNTGELFF. The CDR3 DNA sequence: TGTGCCAGCACAACACAGGGGAGGTCGAACACCGGGGAGCTGTTTTTT.

V gene TRBV19 combines with J gene TRBJ1-2; no definite D call. The CDR3 consists of 16 residues. Germline V CDR1 and CDR2: LNHDA, SQIVND (reference sequence). V was trimmed by 4 bases and J by 5 bases, leaving 20 bases between them. The CDR3 sequence: CASSTPQVQAIYGYTF. In DNA form, the CDR3 reads TGTGCCAGTAGTACCCCCCAAGTCCAGGCCATTTATGGCTACACCTTC. Together with reference TRBV19 and TRBJ1-2, the CDR3 gives the full variable domain: DGGITQSPKYLFRKEGQNVTLSCEQNLNHDAMYWYRQDPGQGLRLIYYSQIVNDFQKGDIAEGYSVSREKKESFPLTVTSAQKNPTAFYLCASSTPQVQAIYGYTFGSGTRLTVV.